This TCR beta chain was captured by sequencing in a study of T-cell memory formation after mild COVID-19. This clonotype has a handful of counts. cDNA libraries for TCR alpha and TCR beta, carrying sample barcodes and UMIs, came from 5'RACE with constant-segment primers. Each CDR3 protein is one row after TCRdb ran MiXCR on the 5' RACE reads. The data contain 550,000 to 650,000 distinct CDR3 sequences, about 18% of them singletons. This CDR3 is built from 16 residues. CDR1 is SGHTA and CDR2 is FQGNSA in the germline V gene. V was trimmed by 1 base and J by 0 bases, leaving 7 bases between them. Sequenced material: PBMCs or a T cell subset sorted from them (not recorded which). This clonotype originated in an adult woman who had mild COVID-19 (a few samples of this study predate the infection). Cell type and time point are not known. This sequence joins TRBV7-2 and TRBJ2-6; D gene ambiguous. CDR3 region: CASSLVPYSGANVLTF. As DNA, the CDR3 is TGTGCCAGCAGCTTAGTCCCTTACTCTGGGGCCAACGTCCTGACTTTC.